This T cell receptor (beta chain) comes out of a study of cytomegalovirus exposure and HLA in healthy donors. The ends were cut back, 6 bases at V and 3 bases at J, with 15 bases in the middle. CDR1 SNHLY and CDR2 FYNNEI come from the germline V gene. This CDR3 comprises 15 residues. Sequencing used immunoSEQ multiplex PCR; TCRdb keeps in-frame clones, though not all of them. The repertoire holds about 110,000 clones, with 88% as singletons. The sample holds one count of this clone. The antigen is not known. Findings of the study overall: Cytomegalovirus status was reportedly diagnosed by the classifier with high sensitivity and specificity.

The receptor was isolated from a woman younger than 35 in good health and CMV-seropositive. The rearrangement joins TRBV2 to TRBJ1-5; possibly TRBD1 for D (6 bases). Sequencing used PBMCs. The CDR3 DNA reads TGTGCCAGCAGGCTCCCGGGGACACCCAATCAGCCCCAGCATTTT. This translates into CASRLPGTPNQPQHF.